This TCR beta chain was identified in a study of T cell changes during pregnancy in multiple sclerosis (dated by TCRdb to about 2019). Turning to the overall study: Changes in the T cell repertoire over the course of pregnancy were examined in this study in women with multiple sclerosis.

About this clone itself: The antigen it recognizes is unknown. Base qualities are not recorded, but no much larger clone differs from it by a single base.

CDR1 MNHNS and CDR2 SASEGT are derived from the germline V gene. Trimming leaves V shorter by 5 bases and J shorter by 2 bases, with the junction holding 9 bases beyond the gene matches. Including the terminal cysteine and phenylalanine, the CDR3 comprises 15 residues. The kept DNA is CDR3 alone, 45 bases in frame from the first base. Libraries were constructed by the immunoSEQ multiplex PCR assay. What TCRdb holds here is the immuneACCESS table cut down to in-frame rearrangements. Part of the clones is not present; checked against another copy, under half of the missing clones reflect an unresolved V gene, and the others are unexplained. Recorded for this sample are around 96,000 clones; about 94% of them occurred a single time. Clones ranked in the top ten supply 2.2% of the sample.

Material: peripheral blood, obtained in the third trimester of pregnancy. The receptor was derived from a female donor with multiple sclerosis, enrolled in a pregnancy study. The chain was built from TRBV6-1 and TRBJ2-7, and TRBD1 aligns with 7 junction nucleotides. This receptor has the CDR3 CASSPPRQGAYEQYF. The DNA sequence is given as TGTGCCAGCAGTCCGCCCCGACAGGGCGCCTACGAGCAGTACTTC.